The T cell receptor beta chain under discussion was sequenced for a study of blood T cell repertoires in COVID-19. Study summary: There were acute and convalescent COVID-19 samples, and they came from the United States, Italy and Spain.

Only in-frame clones appear in the TCRdb table, and some are missing; sequencing was by immunoSEQ multiplex PCR. The table has fewer than 150,000 clones, approximately 88% seen once. Specimen: peripheral blood. The TCR sequence derives from a woman in her thirties or forties with acute or convalescent COVID-19.

CDR3 nucleotide sequence: TGTGCCAGCAGCGTGACTGGACTAGACCTCACAGATACGCAGTATTTT. It encodes CASSVTGLDLTDTQYF. The gene calls are TRBV5-6 and TRBJ2-3; TRBD2 matches at 7 bases. V was pared by 4 bases and J by 2 bases, with 10 bases of the junction left unmatched. The CDR3 runs to 16 residues. The germline V gene has CDR1 SGHDT and CDR2 YYEEEE.